This T cell receptor (beta chain) was recorded in a study of human T cells and chemical hapten exposure. Study at large: Patch testing was performed with 0.01% DPC on the upper back, with reading at 6 days.

Time point here: pre-sensitization, week 0. Treatment defined: therapeutic diphenylcyclopropenone sensitization with weekly scalp DPC. Library construction involved attaching unique molecular identifiers to individual cDNA molecules, which allowed quantitative, reproducible TCR counting. One entry per CDR3 protein results from TCRdb running MiXCR on the RACE reads. The top ten clones hold 2.6% of a sample with about 380,000 distinct CDR3 sequences, more than 4.5% of them seen once. This clonotype has more than one count but fewer than ten. The CDR3 length is 11 residues. V shed 5 bases and J shed 8 bases, with 9 bases lying between them.

This sequence was found in a woman aged 50 to 65 with alopecia areata. Some clones in this sample may be carry-over from other donors' samples. The sample was whole blood, taken in connection with sensitization to the hapten diphenylcyclopropenone (DPC). The chain joins TRBV12-3 or TRBV12-4 to TRBJ1-1, with D possibly TRBD1 on 6 matching bases. In DNA form, the CDR3 reads TGTGCCAGCAGTATTGGACAGGAAGCTTTCTTT. This sequence encodes CASSIGQEAFF.